One sample yielded the 15 T cell receptor beta chains listed below, sequenced in a study of T-cell memory formation after mild COVID-19. TCRdb ran MiXCR on the 5' RACE reads and lists one entry per CDR3 protein. The repertoire holds 300,000 to 350,000 distinct CDR3 sequences, with roughly 13% as singletons. The sequencing sample was made of PBMCs or a T cell subset sorted from them (not recorded which). Source of these receptors: a man between 18 and 35 years old who had mild COVID-19 (a few samples of this study predate the infection). Cell type and time point are not known.

The chain employs TRBV6-2 or TRBV6-3 and TRBJ2-2; D might be TRBD1 or TRBD2, each matching 5 bases. V was trimmed by 0 bases and J by 6 bases, leaving 11 bases between them. The germline CDR1 and CDR2 sequences are MNHEY and SVGEGT. The length of the CDR3 is 15 residues. The chain's CDR3 is CASSYSRDGAGELFF. CDR3 nucleotide sequence: TGTGCCAGCAGTTACTCTCGGGACGGCGCCGGGGAGCTGTTTTTT.

The sample holds a few counts of this clonotype. CDR3 residues: CASSLAPGGAYGYTF. As DNA, the CDR3 is TGTGCCAGCAGCTTAGCCCCGGGGGGCGCCTATGGCTACACCTTC. J is TRBJ1-2 and V is TRBV7-9; TRBD1 is a possible D gene (6 bases). Germline-derived CDR1 and CDR2 are SEHNR and FQNEAQ (reference sequence). The CDR3 is 15 amino acids. V was trimmed by 0 bases and J by 4 bases, leaving 12 bases between them.

V usage is TRBV7-9 and J usage is TRBJ2-3; 13 positions agree with TRBD2. The CDR3 is 23 residues long. V was clipped by 3 bases and J by 3 bases; unmatched bases: 24. The V gene's germline CDR1 is SEHNR and CDR2 FQNEAQ (reference sequence). The CDR3 loop is CASSFPPKQGLAGANPLTDTQYF. The CDR3 region has the DNA TGTGCCAGCAGCTTTCCACCAAAGCAAGGACTAGCGGGGGCCAATCCATTAACAGATACGCAGTATTTT.

This chain connects TRBV4-3 to TRBJ2-5; TRBD2 agrees at 8 bases. With 0 bases clipped from V and 5 bases from J, the junction kept 11 bases outside the gene matches. The CDR3 runs 17 residues. The germline V gene has CDR1 LGHNA and CDR2 YSLEER. The CDR3 nucleotides read TGCGCCAGCAGCCAAGAATCCGACGGGGGGGCCCGGGAGACCCAGTACTTC. This sequence encodes CASSQESDGGARETQYF.

The chain combines TRBV5-6 with TRBJ2-1; 10 nucleotides agree with TRBD1. The ends lost 4 bases at V and 9 bases at J; junction bases unmatched: 4. The CDR3 runs to 13 residues. CDR1 is SGHDT and CDR2 is YYEEEE in the germline V gene. The CDR3 spells CASSPRTGGEQFF. CDR3 nucleotides: TGTGCCAGCAGCCCCCGGACAGGGGGTGAGCAGTTCTTC.

At least ten counts were recorded for this clonotype. The rearrangement joins TRBV28 to TRBJ2-2; TRBD1 matches 7 bases. The CDR3 runs 15 residues. Germline assignment: CDR1 MDHEN and CDR2 SYDVKM. With V trimmed by 9 bases and J by 0 bases, 7 bases remained unmatched. The CDR3 here is CASRPGTANTGELFF. The CDR3 DNA reads TGTGCCAGTCGTCCCGGGACAGCGAACACCGGGGAGCTGTTTTTT.

This clonotype was picked up a small number of times. This chain uses TRBV7-7 with TRBJ2-3; 8 bases are shared with TRBD2. The CDR3 consists of 16 residues. Trimming cost V 8 bases and J 4 bases; bases outside gene matches: 14. Per germline, CDR1 SSHAT and CDR2 FNYEAQ (reference sequence). The CDR3 DNA reads TGTGCCAGCGCCGCCCAGTCGGGAGGGGCCGCAGATACGCAGTATTTT. Residues: CASAAQSGGAADTQYF. Using reference TRBV7-7 and TRBJ2-3 for the parts outside the CDR3, the full variable domain is GAGVSQSPRYKVTKRGQDVTLRCDPISSHATLYWYQQALGQGPEFLTYFNYEAQPDKSGLPSDRFSAERPEGSISTLTIQRTEQRDSAMYRCASAAQSGGAADTQYFGPGTRLTVL.

The chain carries TRBV4-1 and TRBJ2-1; D possibly corresponds to TRBD1 (6 bases). This CDR3 region has 14 residues. Germline V gene sequence: CDR1 MGHRA, CDR2 YSYEKL. Trimming took 6 bases from V and 8 from J, leaving 17 bases between them. CDR3 loop: CASRAPFRGHEQFF. The DNA of the CDR3 is TGCGCCAGCAGGGCACCTTTCAGGGGACATGAGCAGTTCTTC.

This clonotype occurred a few times. The CDR3 DNA reads TGTGCCAGCGGCGGGACTAGTACAGATACGCAGTATTTT. Translation: CASGGTSTDTQYF. The rearrangement joins TRBV9 to TRBJ2-3; 8 bases align to TRBD2. Trimming at V came to 7 bases and at J to 3 bases, leaving 4 bases not matched to a gene. CDR1 is SGDLS, CDR2 YYNGEE, per germline. This CDR3 has 13 amino acids.

This chain's CDR3 is CASSQELAGGRSAKNIQYF. CDR3 coding DNA: TGTGCCAGCAGCCAAGAACTAGCGGGGGGGCGATCCGCCAAAAACATTCAGTACTTC. This sequence joins TRBV21-1 and TRBJ2-4; the D call in the table, TRBD2, was not verified against the DNA. TRBV21-1 is labeled a pseudogene. The CDR3 contains 19 residues.

CDR3 DNA: TGTGCCAGCAGCTTCGGGGAAACAGGGAGTAGCACAGATACGCAGTATTTT. It translates to CASSFGETGSSTDTQYF. This sequence joins TRBV7-3 and TRBJ2-3; perhaps TRBD1 as D (6 bases). The germline V and J ends were trimmed by 3 bases and 0 bases, with 16 bases remaining between them. This CDR3 spans 17 amino acids. Germline lookup yields CDR1 SGHTA and CDR2 FQGTGA.

This clonotype was detected only a few times. This chain joins TRBV7-9 and TRBJ2-3; TRBD1 is a possible D gene (5 bases). V gave up 7 bases and J gave up 3 bases, with 14 bases separating them. The CDR3 has 14 residues. Germline lookup yields CDR1 SEHNR and CDR2 FQNEAQ (reference sequence). In DNA, the CDR3 is TGTGCCAGCATTCCTTTCCAGGGTACAGATACGCAGTATTTT. This translates into CASIPFQGTDTQYF.

The V and J genes are TRBV29-1 and TRBJ1-1, with a tentative D call TRBD1 (5 bases). The germline V and J ends were trimmed by 4 bases and 0 bases, with 18 bases remaining between them. Germline-derived CDR1 and CDR2 are SQVTM and ANQGSEA. The CDR3 runs 16 residues. CDR3 nucleotide sequence: TGCAGCGTTGGAGTGTGGGGCAGAACCTTGAACACTGAAGCTTTCTTT. Protein product: CSVGVWGRTLNTEAFF.

The chain has TRBV6-5 and TRBJ1-1, with D tentatively TRBD1 (5 bases). Deletions cut 6 bases from V and 5 bases from J, with 13 bases between. Germline loops: CDR1 MNHEY, CDR2 SVGAGI. The CDR3 is 13 amino acids. In DNA, the CDR3 is TGTGCCAGCAGGGAGGGGCCGTGGACTGAAGCTTTCTTT. The encoded protein is CASREGPWTEAFF.

The gene calls are TRBV30 and TRBJ2-7, with 9 bases aligning to TRBD1. Germline CDR1 and CDR2: GTSNPN and SVGIG (reference sequence). The CDR3 is made up of 12 amino acids. The ends lost 4 bases at V and 5 bases at J; junction bases unmatched: 3. The CDR3: CAWNRGQNEQYF. CDR3 DNA sequence: TGTGCCTGGAACAGGGGGCAGAACGAGCAGTACTTC.